This entry lists 15 T cell receptor beta chains sequenced from one sample in a study of blood T cell repertoires in COVID-19 (dated by TCRdb to the early 2020s). Library method: the immunoSEQ multiplex PCR assay. TCRdb took over this immuneACCESS table, retaining in-frame rearrangements with V and J assigned. Such tables are incomplete; in checked studies, under half of the missing clones stem from an unresolved V gene, and the remainder is unexplained. The sample table shows 200,000 to 300,000 clones, and 70% to 90% are seen once. About 0.64% of the sample is taken by the ten largest. Sequencing was done on a sample of peripheral blood. Every receptor here comes from a human donor in a cohort sampled during active COVID-19.

The chain joins TRBV6-5 to TRBJ2-7; the D gene is possibly TRBD1 (6 bases). Germline V gene lookup returns CDR1 MNHEY and CDR2 SVGAGI. Trimming pared 0 bases from V and 4 bases from J, leaving 16 bases between. The CDR3 sequence is 16 residues long. In DNA form, the CDR3 reads TGTGCCAGCAGTTACTCGACAGGTGTGAAATCTTACGAGCAGTACTTC. Its protein product is CASSYSTGVKSYEQYF.

Only one count was recorded for this clone. This chain joins TRBV10-3 and TRBJ2-2; 16 bases match TRBD2. With 5 bases clipped from V and 7 bases from J, the junction kept 7 bases outside the gene matches. CDR3 size: 17 residues. In germline, CDR1 is ENHRY, CDR2 SYGVKD. CDR3 bases: TGTGCCATCAGTTCCGGGACTAGCGGGAGGGCAGACGGGGAGCTGTTTTTT. This translates into CAISSGTSGRADGELFF.

The chain combines TRBV12-3 or TRBV12-4 with TRBJ2-7, with a possible D match to TRBD2 (6 bases). The CDR3 sequence is 12 residues long. Trimming pared 7 bases from V and 3 bases from J, leaving 10 bases between. The CDR3 nucleotides read TGTGCCAGCAAGGAGGGGCGCTACGAGCAGTACTTC. Translated, it gives CASKEGRYEQYF.

V gene TRBV18 combines with J gene TRBJ1-4; D is perhaps TRBD1 (6 bases). The CDR3 has 15 residues. Germline assignment: CDR1 KGHSH and CDR2 LQKENI. Between the trimmed V and J ends, which lost 3 bases and 2 bases, there was a span of 10 bases. The DNA of the CDR3 is TGTGCCAGCTCACCTGGCACAGGGACTAATGAAAAACTGTTTTTT. It specifies CASSPGTGTNEKLFF.

The V call is TRBV21-1, the J call TRBJ1-5; the D call of TRBD1 is as the table states it, not checked on the DNA. TRBV21-1 constitutes a pseudogene. CDR3 length: 15 amino acids. CDR3 DNA: TGTGCCAGCAGCACCTGGGACAGCCTCAATCAGCCCCAGCATTTT. Its protein is CASSTWDSLNQPQHF.

J is TRBJ1-2 and V is TRBV10-3; no reliable D call. Germline CDR1 and CDR2: ENHRY and SYGVKD. Trimming removed 0 bases at V and 4 bases at J, with 9 bases between. The CDR3 has 14 amino acids. CDR3 nucleotide sequence: TGTGCCATCAGTGAGTCGAGTGTCCGCTATGGCTACACCTTC. Its translation: CAISESSVRYGYTF.

The gene calls are TRBV7-2 and TRBJ2-1; no reliable D call. Trimming left V 2 bases short and J 4 bases short, with 9 bases between. This CDR3 is 14 amino acids long. Germline assignment: CDR1 SGHTA and CDR2 FQGNSA. The CDR3 coding sequence is TGTGCCAGCAGCTTATCTCCCTCTTACAATGAGCAGTTCTTC. Residues: CASSLSPSYNEQFF.

This sequence joins TRBV4-3 and TRBJ2-5; TRBD1 matches at 9 bases. J lost 2 bases, V lost 0 bases, and 4 bases had no gene match. The CDR3 has 16 residues. The V gene's germline CDR1 is LGHNA and CDR2 YSLEER. In nucleotides, the CDR3 is TGCGCCAGCAGCCAAGATGGGACAGGGCTGCAAGAGACCCAGTACTTC. Protein: CASSQDGTGLQETQYF.

This clone was picked up one time. The V gene is TRBV2, the J gene TRBJ1-2, with TRBD1 as a possible D gene (6 bases). The CDR3 is made up of 14 amino acids. Looked up from germline, CDR1 is SNHLY and CDR2 is FYNNEI. V was clipped by 6 bases and J by 2 bases, with 13 bases between them. The chain's CDR3 is CASRPRTVNYGYTF. CDR3 nucleotide sequence: TGTGCCAGCAGACCCCGGACAGTCAACTATGGCTACACCTTC.

The chain links TRBV19 to TRBJ1-6; no clear D gene. The V gene's germline CDR1 is LNHDA and CDR2 SQIVND (reference sequence). The V end lost 11 bases, the J end lost 5 bases, and 13 bases lay between the germline ends. The CDR3 runs 13 residues. This CDR3 reads CAAEGSNNSPLHF. As DNA, the CDR3 is TGTGCCGCCGAGGGCTCTAATAATTCACCCCTCCACTTT.

V gene TRBV15 combines with J gene TRBJ2-7, with 15 bases lining up with TRBD2. V lost 4 bases and J lost 7; bases outside the gene matches: 5. Germline V gene data show CDR1 as LNHNV and CDR2 as YYDKDF (reference sequence). This CDR3 region has 15 residues. CDR3 region: CATSKGLAGGWEQYF. The DNA of the CDR3 is TGTGCCACCAGCAAGGGACTAGCGGGAGGATGGGAGCAGTACTTC.

Turning to this clone: The limits of the CDR3 on the DNA are not certain, so only TCRdb's listed CDR3 is given. V usage is TRBV21-1 and J usage is TRBJ1-4; the D segment call TRBD1 is taken from the table without a DNA check. TRBV21-1 has pseudogene status. Inclusive of both ends, the CDR3 amounts to 16 amino acids. CDR3 protein: CASILGYFTTNEKLFF.

The chain couples TRBV5-4 to TRBJ2-1; D might be TRBD2 (7 bases). CDR3 length equals 18 residues. The V and J ends lost 2 bases and 2 bases respectively, with 20 bases between them. Germline-derived CDR1 and CDR2 are SGHNT and YYREEE (reference sequence). CDR3 DNA: TGTGCCAGCAGCTTATTTTCCATCGGGGGGACAACCTACAATGAGCAGTTCTTC. Its translation: CASSLFSIGGTTYNEQFF.

CDR3 coding DNA: TGTGCCAGCAGCACAGGACTAGCGGTCTCCTACGAGCAGTACTTC. Translation gives CASSTGLAVSYEQYF. V is TRBV4-2 and J is TRBJ2-7, with TRBD2 identical over 10 bases. V dropped 5 bases and J dropped 0; count of bases not matched to a gene: 4. The CDR3 consists of 15 residues. The germline V gene encodes CDR1 LGHNA and CDR2 YNFKEQ.

Written as DNA, the CDR3 is TGTGCCAGCAGCGTACAGGGATCCCTCTCTGGGGCCAACGTCCTGACTTTC. This sequence encodes CASSVQGSLSGANVLTF. This chain connects TRBV9 to TRBJ2-6; D might be TRBD1 (5 bases). Between the trimmed V and J ends, which lost 1 base and 0 bases, there was a span of 11 bases. This CDR3 is 17 amino acids long. Looked up from germline, CDR1 is SGDLS and CDR2 is YYNGEE.